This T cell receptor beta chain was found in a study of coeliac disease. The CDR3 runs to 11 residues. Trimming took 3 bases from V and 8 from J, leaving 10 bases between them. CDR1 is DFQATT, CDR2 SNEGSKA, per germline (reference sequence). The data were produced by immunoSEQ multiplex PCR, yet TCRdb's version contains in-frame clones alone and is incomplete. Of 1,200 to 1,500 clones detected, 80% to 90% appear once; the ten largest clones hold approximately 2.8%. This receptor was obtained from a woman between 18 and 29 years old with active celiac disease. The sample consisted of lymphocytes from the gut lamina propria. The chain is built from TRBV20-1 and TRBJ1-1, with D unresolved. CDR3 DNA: TGCAGTGCTAGTCTCTTGGCCGAAGCTTTCTTT. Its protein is CSASLLAEAFF.